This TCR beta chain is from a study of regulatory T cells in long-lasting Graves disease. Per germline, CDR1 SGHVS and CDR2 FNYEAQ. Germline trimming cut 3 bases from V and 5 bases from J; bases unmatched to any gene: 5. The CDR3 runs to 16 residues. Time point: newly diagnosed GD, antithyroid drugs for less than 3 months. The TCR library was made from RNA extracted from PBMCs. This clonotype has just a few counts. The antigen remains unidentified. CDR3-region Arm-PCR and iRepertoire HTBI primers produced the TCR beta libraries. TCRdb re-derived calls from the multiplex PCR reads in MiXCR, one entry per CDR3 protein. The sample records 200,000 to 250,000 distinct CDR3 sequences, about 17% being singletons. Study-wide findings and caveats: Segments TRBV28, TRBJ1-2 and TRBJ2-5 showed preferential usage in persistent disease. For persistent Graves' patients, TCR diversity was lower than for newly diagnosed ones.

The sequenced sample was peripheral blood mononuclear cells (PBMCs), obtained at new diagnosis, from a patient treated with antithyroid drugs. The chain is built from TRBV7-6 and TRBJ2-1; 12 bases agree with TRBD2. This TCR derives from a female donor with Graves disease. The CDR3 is CASSFWTSGVDNEQFF. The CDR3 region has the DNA TGTGCCAGCAGCTTCTGGACTAGCGGGGTCGACAATGAGCAGTTCTTC.